This TCR beta chain came from a study of T cell responses to AZD1222 COVID-19 vaccine. Unmatched junction bases numbered 0, after V lost 1 base and J lost 4 bases. Germline-derived CDR1 and CDR2 are LGHNA and YSLEER. The CDR3 sequence is 14 residues long. Produced via immunoSEQ multiplex PCR; TCRdb's table is partial and in-frame only. This table holds fewer than 110,000 clones, around 91% found once. Overall study results and limits: Donors skewed white British and female; clonal diversity was possibly underestimated. The study found vaccine-associated CD4 TCRs spanning spike, dominant at 160-218 and 743-854. Unmutated variant regions reportedly attract nearly half of all spike-specific TCRs. Seropositive at baseline were only 5 to 7 AZD1222 recipients.

For this clone: No antigen is known for it.

The source of this sequence is an adult in good health. Sequenced here: peripheral blood, sampled on day 0 of AZD1222 vaccination. This chain connects TRBV4-3 to TRBJ2-5, with 10 bases matching TRBD1. Here the CDR3 DNA reads TGCGCCAGCAGCCAAGGGACAGGGGGAGAGACCCAGTACTTC. It is translated as CASSQGTGGETQYF.